The T cell receptor (beta chain) described here comes from a study of cytomegalovirus exposure and HLA in healthy donors. Remarks on this clone: Its antigen is as yet unknown.

The donors were in the roughly 130-subject validation cohort, distinct from the approximately 670-subject first cohort. Data came from immunoSEQ multiplex PCR; TCRdb stores just in-frame clones and leaves some out. The sample carries about 56,000 clones, roughly 93% recorded once. The CDR3 is 15 amino acids. The V gene lost 0 bases and the J gene lost 2 bases, with 7 bases spanning the gap. From germline, CDR1 is MNHNY and CDR2 SVGAGI (reference sequence). Overall study results and limits: Overall, approximately 150 TCR beta chains were annotated as cytomegalovirus-associated. First-cohort TCR clusters were later found to tend to co-occur in the roughly 110 validation repertoires.

V and J are TRBV6-6 and TRBJ2-2; tentatively, D is TRBD1 (6 bases). The sequence came from a woman under 30 in good health and CMV-seropositive. Source material: PBMCs. This CDR3 reads CASSYSDRNTGELFF. The CDR3 nucleotides are TGTGCCAGCAGTTACTCGGACAGAAACACCGGGGAGCTGTTTTTT.